The clone carrying this T cell receptor beta chain was seen a handful of times. Its matching antigen is unknown. Cells stained for CD3, CD4, CD8, CD45RA, CD27 and viability were sorted into four CD45RA/CD27 subsets. These data are taken from a study of naive and memory T cell subsets. Deletions cut 6 bases from V and 5 bases from J, with 13 bases between. The CDR3 totals 13 residues. Study results and caveats: A few larger clonotypes appeared in naive repertoires, especially CD8, possibly memory cells re-expressing CD45RA. Clonotypes are single alpha or beta chains, not paired receptors. In CD4 and CD8 cells, diversity dropped from naive through EMRA.

An equimolar mix of two oligonucleotides served as the beta constant-region primer for TRBC1 and TRBC2. Nested alpha and beta constant-region primers with the SP2 primer drove four PCR rounds on ligated cDNA. TCRdb reanalysed the UMI-ligation and nested PCR reads using MiXCR and keeps one entry per CDR3 protein. The table has 140,000 to 150,000 distinct CDR3 sequences, 20% to 25% seen once. This chain connects TRBV12-3 or TRBV12-4 to TRBJ1-2, with TRBD1 as a possible D gene (6 bases). The sequenced material came from naive CD4+ T cells from blood. The receptor's source is a human donor in good health. The CDR3 region is CASSHRTDYGYTF. In DNA, the CDR3 is TGTGCCAGCAGCCACAGGACAGATTATGGCTACACCTTC.